This T cell receptor (beta chain) appears in the sequencing data of a study of cytomegalovirus exposure and HLA in healthy donors. Overall study context: The 120 validation repertoires used the same platform as the 550 to 700 first-cohort repertoires (as reported by a later analysis).

For this clone: Its cognate antigen is unknown.

Profiling relied on immunoSEQ multiplex PCR, and the TCRdb table lists in-frame clones only, not all of them. Seen here are about 56,000 clones, 90% to 95% observed once, and the top ten hold 5.8%. The donors were part of the validation cohort of roughly 110 subjects. That cohort was separate from the first cohort, which comprised 666 subjects. Overall study findings and caveats: Associated with cytomegalovirus, according to the listing, were around 160 TCR beta chains. In vitro work confirmed that a few CMV-associated chains recognize CMV antigens.

Germline V gives CDR1 MNHEY, CDR2 SVGAGI. Trimming pared 8 bases from V and 3 bases from J, leaving 17 bases between. The CDR3 has 15 residues. This chain connects TRBV6-5 to TRBJ1-5; possibly TRBD1 for D (5 bases). What was sequenced was PBMCs. This clonotype was sampled from a woman aged 18-29 years in good health and CMV-seronegative. This chain's CDR3 is CASCLGGGYNQPQHF. CDR3 nucleotides: TGTGCCAGCTGTTTGGGGGGGGGTTACAATCAGCCCCAGCATTTT.